The rows below give T cell receptor beta chains drawn from one sample of a study of shared clonotypes between healthy human individuals. Assay used: immunoSEQ multiplex PCR; TCRdb lists only in-frame clones, some missing. This table holds roughly 1,800,000 clones, about 95% found once. Sequenced: naive CD8+ T cells sorted from blood. The receptors were sampled from a man between 18 and 35 years old in good health. The CDR3 runs from the conserved cysteine through the conserved F or W. Each record gives: J gene, clone size, D gene, V gene, CDR3 protein, CDR3 DNA. The D gene is left open where the match is weak. Clone size is not always given. Where it is, it says once, few, many or a class for expanded clones.

>TRBJ1-5|-|-|TRBV30
CAWRVQGGPQHF
TGTGCCTGGAGAGTCCAGGGAGGTCCCCAGCATTTT
>TRBJ2-7|-|TRBD1|TRBV19
CASAPGTGVYEQYF
TGTGCCAGTGCCCCCGGGACAGGGGTCTACGAGCAGTACTTC
>TRBJ2-7|-|TRBD2|TRBV4-3
CASSHGTSGYEQYF
TGCGCCAGCAGCCATGGGACTAGCGGCTACGAGCAGTACTTC
>TRBJ2-7|-|TRBD1|TRBV27
CASSLNPQGFYEQYF
TGTGCCAGCAGTTTAAATCCACAGGGGTTCTACGAGCAGTACTTC
>TRBJ1-2|once|TRBD1|TRBV13
CASSFGEGQGALGYTF
TGTGCCAGCAGCTTTGGGGAGGGACAGGGGGCGCTTGGCTACACCTTC
>TRBJ1-3|-|-|TRBV11-3
CASSSGTFGNTIYF
TGTGCCAGCAGCTCCGGGACATTTGGAAACACCATATATTTT
>TRBJ1-2|once|-|TRBV19
CATTRVEGTSYGYTF
TGTGCCACCACCCGGGTGGAGGGGACGTCCTATGGCTACACCTTC
>TRBJ2-5|-|-|TRBV25-1
CASSGAGSETQYF
TGTGCCTCCAGTGGGGCCGGGTCGGAGACCCAGTACTTC
>TRBJ2-5|once|-|TRBV7-9
CASSAPRGRQETQYF
TGTGCCAGCAGCGCCCCGCGGGGTCGGCAAGAGACCCAGTACTTC
>TRBJ2-5|-|TRBD1|TRBV6-6
CASSYGQGGETQYF
TGTGCCAGCAGTTACGGACAGGGAGGAGAGACCCAGTACTTC
>TRBJ1-2|-|-|TRBV2
CASKYRDEANYGYTF
TGTGCCAGCAAATACAGGGACGAAGCTAACTATGGCTACACCTTC
>TRBJ1-6|-|-|TRBV6-4
CASSRTAGNSPLHF
TGTGCCAGCAGCCGGACGGCAGGGAATTCACCCCTCCACTTT
>TRBJ2-7|-|TRBD2|TRBV28
CASTIEREGPSYEQYF
TGTGCCAGCACGATTGAACGGGAGGGTCCCTCCTACGAGCAGTACTTC
>TRBJ2-7|-|TRBD2|TRBV11-2
CASNRGVGAGGHYEQYF
TGTGCCAGCAACCGAGGGGTGGGAGCGGGAGGCCACTACGAGCAGTACTTC
>TRBJ2-7|-|-|TRBV28
CASSSAGESYEQYF
TGTGCCAGCAGTTCCGCCGGGGAGTCCTACGAGCAGTACTTC
>TRBJ1-1|-|TRBD1|TRBV28
CASSLLGQGSEAFF
TGTGCCAGCAGTTTATTGGGACAGGGATCTGAAGCTTTCTTT
>TRBJ2-5|-|-|TRBV28
CASSLRTVKETQYF
TGTGCCAGCAGTTTACGGACGGTGAAAGAGACCCAGTACTTC
>TRBJ2-7|-|-|TRBV27
CASSPLDRYEQYF
TGTGCCAGCAGTCCTTTAGACCGCTACGAGCAGTACTTC
>TRBJ2-5|once|-|TRBV7-9
CASSLVNKEETQYF
TGTGCCAGCAGCTTAGTTAACAAAGAAGAGACCCAGTACTTC
>TRBJ2-7|-|TRBD1|TRBV7-9
CASSFPRDRGYEQYF
TGTGCCAGCAGCTTCCCCCGGGACAGGGGCTACGAGCAGTACTTC
>TRBJ2-7|once|TRBD1|TRBV2
CASSEGLGTASYEQYF
TGTGCCAGCAGTGAGGGGCTCGGGACAGCCTCCTACGAGCAGTACTTC